The 8 T cell receptor beta chains below all came from one sample that was sequenced in a study of sequential checkpoint blockade in melanoma. Treatment denoted: randomized to nivolumab then ipilimumab (arm A) or the reverse (arm B). The data were produced by immunoSEQ multiplex PCR, yet TCRdb's version contains in-frame clones alone and is incomplete. The sample consists of more than 10,000 clones, around 79% of them appearing once. This specimen was CD8+ T cells sorted from blood (inferred from file names), taken from a patient given nivolumab and ipilimumab in sequence. These receptors came from a human donor with melanoma.

The chain employs TRBV28 and TRBJ1-2; possible D gene TRBD1, 6 bases. The germline V gene has CDR1 MDHEN and CDR2 SYDVKM. V was clipped by 5 bases and J by 6 bases, with 19 bases between them. The CDR3 contains 15 residues. Here the CDR3 DNA reads TGTGCCAGCAGTCCCCGGTCGGGACAACTAGATGGCTACACCTTC. Translating gives CASSPRSGQLDGYTF.

The chain employs TRBV19 and TRBJ1-5, with D possibly TRBD1 on 6 matching bases. The CDR3 is 19 amino acids. V was clipped by 3 bases and J by 0 bases, with 21 bases between them. CDR1 is LNHDA, CDR2 SQIVND, per germline (reference sequence). This chain's CDR3 is CASSISPWTETFSNQPQHF. As DNA, the CDR3 is TGTGCCAGTAGTATTTCCCCCTGGACAGAAACCTTTAGCAATCAGCCCCAGCATTTT. The variable domain in full, completed from reference TRBV19 and TRBJ1-5, reads DGGITQSPKYLFRKEGQNVTLSCEQNLNHDAMYWYRQDPGQGLRLIYYSQIVNDFQKGDIAEGYSVSREKKESFPLTVTSAQKNPTAFYLCASSISPWTETFSNQPQHFGDGTRLSIL.

The CDR3 here is CASSFLAGHNEQFF. DNA of the CDR3: TGTGCCAGCAGCTTTCTAGCGGGGCACAATGAGCAGTTCTTC. The chain couples TRBV5-5 to TRBJ2-1; 9 nucleotides line up with TRBD2. CDR3 length: 14 amino acids. Germline CDR1 reads SGHKS; CDR2 reads YYEKEE (reference sequence). V lost 2 bases, J lost 5 bases, and 2 bases stayed unmatched.

CDR3 nucleotides: TGTGCCAGTAGTTTCTGGGACAGGGGCACTGAAGCTTTCTTT. Amino acid sequence: CASSFWDRGTEAFF. The rearrangement uses TRBV19 and TRBJ1-1, with 10 positions matching TRBD1. Germline CDR1 is LNHDA and CDR2 is SQIVND (reference sequence). V gave up 5 bases and J gave up 4 bases; unmatched junction bases: 4. The CDR3 has 14 amino acids.

On this clone: A far larger clone differs by one base, so this is likely a read error. The same CDR3 arises from other DNA sequences in this sample as well. The J gene is TRBJ1-2, the V gene TRBV7-9; D gene ambiguous. Germline lookup yields CDR1 SEHNR and CDR2 FQNEAQ (reference sequence). The length of the CDR3 is 12 residues. CDR3 sequence reads: CASSLAQYGYTF. DNA of the CDR3: TGCGCCAGCAGCTTAGCGCAGTATGGCTACACCTTC.

The chain has TRBV6-6 and TRBJ2-5; D might be TRBD2 (6 bases). V dropped 5 bases and J dropped 4 bases, with 11 bases sitting between them. Germline V gene lookup returns CDR1 MNHNY and CDR2 SVGAGI (reference sequence). The CDR3 consists of 13 residues. CDR3 nucleotide sequence: TGTGCCAGCAGTGCGCGGGGAAGAGAGACCCAGTACTTC. It yields the protein CASSARGRETQYF.

The rearrangement joins TRBV5-5 to TRBJ2-1, with 8 bases aligning to TRBD2. Germline-derived CDR1 and CDR2 are SGHKS and YYEKEE (reference sequence). Trimming took 5 bases from V and 0 from J; bases not matched to a gene: 7. There are 16 residues in the CDR3. In nucleotides, the CDR3 is TGTGCCAGCAGAGCGTACGGGACTAGCTCCTACAATGAGCAGTTCTTC. The encoded protein is CASRAYGTSSYNEQFF.

The genes are TRBV10-3 and TRBJ2-5; TRBD1 aligns across 7 bases. The J call is doubtful: the DNA matches TRBJ2-7 better. Germline V gene lookup returns CDR1 ENHRY and CDR2 SYGVKD. There are 14 residues in the CDR3. The CDR3 sequence is CAISGVGQSYEQYF. In nucleotides, the CDR3 is TGTGCCATCAGTGGAGTGGGACAGTCCTACGAGCAGTACTTC.